This T cell receptor beta chain was captured by sequencing in a study of monozygotic twins with inflammatory bowel disease. Germline CDR1 and CDR2: DFQATT and SNEGSKA (reference sequence). The CDR3 has 14 amino acids. The authors made each sample's cDNA in eight separate reactions. UMIs bearing a 6-nucleotide sample barcode were added through template switching. Nested PCRs (approximately 17 and 9 cycles, two total) were applied to TCRalpha and TCRbeta cDNA. TCRdb reanalyzed the 5' RACE reads and collapses them to one entry per CDR3 protein, without DNA. The clone table shows about 380,000 distinct CDR3 sequences, with the ten largest holding 2% to 3%. No sorting of T cells preceded isolation of total RNA from whole blood.

The sample taken for sequencing was blood. The receptor's source is a human donor with ulcerative colitis or Crohn's disease, or a healthy co-twin of an affected twin (not recorded which). The chain is built from TRBV20-1 and TRBJ1-1. Here the CDR3 reads CSALSGYSYTEAFF.